The rows below give T cell receptor beta chains drawn from one sample of a study of blood T cell repertoires in COVID-19. TCRdb's copy holds only in-frame clones and misses some; the assay was immunoSEQ multiplex PCR. The sample consists of about 250,000 clones, roughly 88% of them appearing once. Source material: peripheral blood. The receptors originated from a woman aged 25 to 45 with acute or convalescent COVID-19. The conserved cysteine and the conserved F or W are not part of the CDR3 here. The D gene is left open where the match is weak. Not every row has a clone size; where given, it reads once, few, many or a size class.

v_gene: TRBV7-8; j_gene: TRBJ1-3; abundance: .; d_gene: TRBD1; CDR3aa: ASSFSGTGLHSGNTIY
v_gene: TRBV9; j_gene: TRBJ2-7; abundance: .; d_gene: .; CDR3aa: ASSPLLEPSYEQY
v_gene: TRBV25-1; j_gene: TRBJ1-1; abundance: .; d_gene: .; CDR3aa: ASSELQDIMNTEAF
v_gene: TRBV7-9; j_gene: TRBJ1-3; abundance: .; d_gene: TRBD1; CDR3aa: ASSGQGLGNTIY
v_gene: TRBV6-6; j_gene: TRBJ2-1; abundance: .; d_gene: TRBD2; CDR3aa: ASSYGTSWNEQF
v_gene: TRBV7-8; j_gene: TRBJ2-4; abundance: .; d_gene: .; CDR3aa: ASSLALAGAKNIQY
v_gene: TRBV19; j_gene: TRBJ1-5; abundance: .; d_gene: TRBD1; CDR3aa: ASSTLGTGLGNQPQH
v_gene: TRBV9; j_gene: TRBJ2-1; abundance: once; d_gene: .; CDR3aa: ASSARVGSYNEQF
v_gene: TRBV11-3; j_gene: TRBJ2-7; abundance: .; d_gene: .; CDR3aa: ASSSYLGEQY
v_gene: TRBV7-9; j_gene: TRBJ2-2; abundance: .; d_gene: .; CDR3aa: ASSTPVSTHTGELF
v_gene: TRBV7-2; j_gene: TRBJ2-5; abundance: .; d_gene: TRBD2; CDR3aa: ASSSPRGGVETQY
v_gene: TRBV7-2; j_gene: TRBJ1-5; abundance: .; d_gene: TRBD1; CDR3aa: ASSLGIGTGVYSNQPQH
v_gene: TRBV25-1; j_gene: TRBJ1-5; abundance: .; d_gene: .; CDR3aa: ASSEATGYSNQPQH
v_gene: TRBV5-1; j_gene: TRBJ2-1; abundance: .; d_gene: TRBD1; CDR3aa: ASSQVRDRGYNEQF
v_gene: TRBV10-3; j_gene: TRBJ1-3; abundance: .; d_gene: TRBD1; CDR3aa: AIREDRSGNTIY
v_gene: TRBV30; j_gene: TRBJ2-3; abundance: .; d_gene: TRBD2; CDR3aa: AWSVLQVAGGGADTQY
v_gene: TRBV30; j_gene: TRBJ1-6; abundance: once; d_gene: .; CDR3aa: AWSVSGGKNSPLH
v_gene: TRBV14; j_gene: TRBJ1-4; abundance: .; d_gene: .; CDR3aa: ASSQVSGRGEKLF
v_gene: TRBV11-2; j_gene: TRBJ2-1; abundance: once; d_gene: TRBD2; CDR3aa: ASSSNGRHNEQF
v_gene: TRBV2; j_gene: TRBJ2-6; abundance: .; d_gene: .; CDR3aa: ARGLSGANVLT
v_gene: TRBV23-1; j_gene: TRBJ2-6; abundance: .; d_gene: TRBD2; CDR3aa: ASSQPTGTSGSRPLTAGANVLT
v_gene: TRBV30; j_gene: TRBJ1-5; abundance: few; d_gene: .; CDR3aa: AWSFSGNQPQH
v_gene: TRBV7-8; j_gene: TRBJ2-7; abundance: .; d_gene: .; CDR3aa: ASSSTRTGEQY
v_gene: TRBV7-9; j_gene: TRBJ1-1; abundance: .; d_gene: .; CDR3aa: ASRSPGHIWAEAF
v_gene: TRBV7-9; j_gene: TRBJ1-2; abundance: .; d_gene: TRBD1; CDR3aa: ASSSTGGVYGYT
v_gene: TRBV10-3; j_gene: TRBJ2-1; abundance: .; d_gene: .; CDR3aa: AIRRRNDRQDYNEQF
v_gene: TRBV5-1; j_gene: TRBJ2-2; abundance: .; d_gene: TRBD2; CDR3aa: ASSLVGRGWNTGELF
v_gene: TRBV28; j_gene: TRBJ1-1; abundance: .; d_gene: TRBD1; CDR3aa: ASSLRGPSTEAF
v_gene: TRBV5-1; j_gene: TRBJ2-1; abundance: .; d_gene: TRBD2; CDR3aa: ASSLDTSGGSFDEQF
v_gene: TRBV9; j_gene: TRBJ1-3; abundance: once; d_gene: .; CDR3aa: ASSVGASRASGNTIY
v_gene: TRBV27; j_gene: TRBJ2-5; abundance: .; d_gene: TRBD2; CDR3aa: ASSLSWTSGIAVQETQY
v_gene: TRBV15; j_gene: TRBJ2-3; abundance: .; d_gene: TRBD1; CDR3aa: ATSRPRGQAGGWDTDTQY
v_gene: TRBV25-1; j_gene: TRBJ1-2; abundance: once; d_gene: .; CDR3aa: ASSEQGILGYT
v_gene: TRBV29-1; j_gene: TRBJ2-7; abundance: .; d_gene: .; CDR3aa: SVEGTTYEQY
v_gene: TRBV23-1; j_gene: TRBJ1-4; abundance: .; d_gene: TRBD1; CDR3aa: ASSHIRQGSNEKLF
v_gene: TRBV6-5; j_gene: TRBJ2-1; abundance: .; d_gene: .; CDR3aa: ASRPDLRALGEQF
v_gene: TRBV6-5; j_gene: TRBJ2-7; abundance: .; d_gene: TRBD1; CDR3aa: ASSLAGGSEQY
v_gene: TRBV10-2; j_gene: TRBJ2-7; abundance: .; d_gene: .; CDR3aa: ASSRLLTGGDEQY
v_gene: TRBV5-1; j_gene: TRBJ2-7; abundance: .; d_gene: .; CDR3aa: ASSYRQGMDEQY
v_gene: TRBV25-1; j_gene: TRBJ2-7; abundance: .; d_gene: TRBD2; CDR3aa: ASSPGLAGGLKDEQY
v_gene: TRBV12-3/TRBV12-4; j_gene: TRBJ2-7; abundance: .; d_gene: .; CDR3aa: ASRLKPGYEQY
v_gene: TRBV27; j_gene: TRBJ2-7; abundance: .; d_gene: TRBD1; CDR3aa: ASSRKRWGQGLPVNEQY
v_gene: TRBV9; j_gene: TRBJ2-7; abundance: once; d_gene: TRBD1; CDR3aa: ASSPRTGGLREQY
v_gene: TRBV6-2/TRBV6-3; j_gene: TRBJ2-7; abundance: once; d_gene: .; CDR3aa: ASSRQLREQY
v_gene: TRBV28; j_gene: TRBJ1-4; abundance: .; d_gene: .; CDR3aa: ASSLGFREKLF
v_gene: TRBV24-1; j_gene: TRBJ1-2; abundance: .; d_gene: TRBD1; CDR3aa: ATSDAGGGGYT
v_gene: TRBV9; j_gene: TRBJ2-7; abundance: once; d_gene: TRBD1; CDR3aa: ASSAGTGGTPYEQY
v_gene: TRBV20-1; j_gene: TRBJ2-1; abundance: .; d_gene: .; CDR3aa: SASGAGYNEQF
v_gene: TRBV25-1; j_gene: TRBJ2-2; abundance: .; d_gene: TRBD1; CDR3aa: ASSELGQGNTGELF
v_gene: TRBV13; j_gene: TRBJ1-1; abundance: .; d_gene: .; CDR3aa: ASSRGTYGAEAF
v_gene: TRBV6-5; j_gene: TRBJ2-5; abundance: .; d_gene: TRBD2; CDR3aa: ASSWTSGSPGETQY
v_gene: TRBV20-1; j_gene: TRBJ2-3; abundance: .; d_gene: .; CDR3aa: STYLANTQY
v_gene: TRBV9; j_gene: TRBJ2-2; abundance: once; d_gene: TRBD1; CDR3aa: ASSYTGANTGELF
v_gene: TRBV19; j_gene: TRBJ1-2; abundance: .; d_gene: .; CDR3aa: ASRGPAGYGYT
v_gene: TRBV10-3; j_gene: TRBJ2-1; abundance: .; d_gene: TRBD2; CDR3aa: AMGLAVTYNEQF